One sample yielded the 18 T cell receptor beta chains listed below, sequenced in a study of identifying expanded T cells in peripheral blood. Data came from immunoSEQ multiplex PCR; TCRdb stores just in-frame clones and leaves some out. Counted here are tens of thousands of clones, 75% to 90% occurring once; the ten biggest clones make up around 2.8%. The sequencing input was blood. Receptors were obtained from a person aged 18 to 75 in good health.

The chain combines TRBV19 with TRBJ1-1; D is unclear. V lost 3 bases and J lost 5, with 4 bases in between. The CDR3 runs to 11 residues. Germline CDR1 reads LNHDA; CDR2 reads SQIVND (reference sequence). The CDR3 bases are TGTGCCAGTAGTATCTGGACTGAAGCTTTCTTT. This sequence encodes CASSIWTEAFF.

CDR3: CAWSAGGLYEQYF. In nucleotides, the CDR3 is TGTGCCTGGAGCGCTGGGGGCCTATACGAGCAGTACTTC. This chain uses TRBV30 with TRBJ2-7; D may be TRBD1 (6 bases). The CDR3 is 13 residues long. The germline CDR1 and CDR2 sequences are GTSNPN and SVGIG (reference sequence). V was clipped by 3 bases and J by 4 bases, with 13 bases between them.

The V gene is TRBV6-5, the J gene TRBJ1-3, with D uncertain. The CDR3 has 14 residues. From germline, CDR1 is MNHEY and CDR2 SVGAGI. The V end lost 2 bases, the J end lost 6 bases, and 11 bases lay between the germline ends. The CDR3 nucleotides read TGTGCCAGCAGTTACACGGGCCTTGAAAACACCATATATTTT. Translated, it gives CASSYTGLENTIYF.

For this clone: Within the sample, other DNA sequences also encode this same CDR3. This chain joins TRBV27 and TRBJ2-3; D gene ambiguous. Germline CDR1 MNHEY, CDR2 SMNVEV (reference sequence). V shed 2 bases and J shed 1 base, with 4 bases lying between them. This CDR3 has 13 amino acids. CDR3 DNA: TGTGCCAGCAGTTTAAGGGGCACAGATACGCAGTATTTT. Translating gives CASSLRGTDTQYF.

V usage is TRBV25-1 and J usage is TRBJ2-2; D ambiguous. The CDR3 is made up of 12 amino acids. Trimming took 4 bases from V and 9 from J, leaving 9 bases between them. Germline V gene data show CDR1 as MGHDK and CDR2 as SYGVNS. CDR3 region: CASSARARELFF. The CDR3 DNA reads TGTGCCAGCAGTGCTAGGGCCCGGGAGCTGTTTTTT.

The chain's CDR3 is CASSLGLAGLPGETQYF. The CDR3 region has the DNA TGTGCCAGCAGCCTCGGACTAGCGGGACTCCCGGGGGAGACCCAGTACTTC. The V call is TRBV7-9, the J call TRBJ2-5, with 12 bases lining up with TRBD2. Per germline, CDR1 SEHNR and CDR2 FQNEAQ (reference sequence). CDR3 length: 17 amino acids. J lost 5 bases, V lost 5 bases, and 12 bases had no gene match. Filled out from reference TRBV7-9 and TRBJ2-5, the complete variable domain reads DTGVSQNPRHKITKRGQNVTFRCDPISEHNRLYWYRQTLGQGPEFLTYFQNEAQLEKSRLLSDRFSAERPKGSFSTLEIQRTEQGDSAMYLCASSLGLAGLPGETQYFGPGTRLLVL.

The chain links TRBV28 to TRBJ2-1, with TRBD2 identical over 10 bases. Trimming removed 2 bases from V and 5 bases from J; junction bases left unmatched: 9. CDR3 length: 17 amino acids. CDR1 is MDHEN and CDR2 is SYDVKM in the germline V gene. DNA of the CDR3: TGTGCCAGCAGTTTAGTTTGGTTCGGGACTAGCGACAATGAGCAGTTCTTC. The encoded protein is CASSLVWFGTSDNEQFF.

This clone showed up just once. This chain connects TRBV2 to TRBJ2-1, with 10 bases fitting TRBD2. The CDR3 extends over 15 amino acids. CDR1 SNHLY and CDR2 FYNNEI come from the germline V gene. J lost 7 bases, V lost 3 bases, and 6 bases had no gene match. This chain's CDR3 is CASSESSGSRNEQFF. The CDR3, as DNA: TGTGCCAGCAGTGAGTCTAGCGGGAGTAGAAATGAGCAGTTCTTC. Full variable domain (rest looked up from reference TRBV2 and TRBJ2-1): EPEVTQTPSHQVTQMGQEVILRCVPISNHLYFYWYRQILGQKVEFLVSFYNNEISEKSEIFDDQFSVERPDGSNFTLKIRSTKLEDSAMYFCASSESSGSRNEQFFGPGTRLTVL.

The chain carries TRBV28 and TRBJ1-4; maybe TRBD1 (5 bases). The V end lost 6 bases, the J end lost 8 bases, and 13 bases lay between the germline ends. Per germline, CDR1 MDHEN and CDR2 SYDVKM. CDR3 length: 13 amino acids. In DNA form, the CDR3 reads TGTGCCAGCAGACACCCGACAGCAGAAAAACTGTTTTTT. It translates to CASRHPTAEKLFF.

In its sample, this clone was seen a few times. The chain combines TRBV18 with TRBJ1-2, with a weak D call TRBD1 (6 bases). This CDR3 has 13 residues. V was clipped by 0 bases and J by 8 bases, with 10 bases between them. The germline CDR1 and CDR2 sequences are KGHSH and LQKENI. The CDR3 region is CASSPPSGAGYTF. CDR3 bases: TGTGCCAGCTCACCACCGTCGGGGGCGGGCTACACCTTC.

The chain's CDR3 is CASSRGQARNTEAFF. DNA of the CDR3: TGCGCCAGCAGCCGAGGACAGGCTAGGAACACTGAAGCTTTCTTT. V is TRBV4-1 and J is TRBJ1-1, with TRBD1 matching 7 bases. The ends lost 4 bases at V and 1 base at J; junction bases unmatched: 6. CDR3 size: 15 residues. In germline, CDR1 is MGHRA, CDR2 YSYEKL.

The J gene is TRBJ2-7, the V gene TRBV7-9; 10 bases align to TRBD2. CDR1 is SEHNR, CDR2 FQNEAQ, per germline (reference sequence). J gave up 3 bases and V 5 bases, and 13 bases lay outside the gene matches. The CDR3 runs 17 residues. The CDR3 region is CASSPRPGLAEIYEQYF. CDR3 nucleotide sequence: TGTGCCAGCAGCCCACGCCCCGGACTAGCGGAGATCTACGAGCAGTACTTC.

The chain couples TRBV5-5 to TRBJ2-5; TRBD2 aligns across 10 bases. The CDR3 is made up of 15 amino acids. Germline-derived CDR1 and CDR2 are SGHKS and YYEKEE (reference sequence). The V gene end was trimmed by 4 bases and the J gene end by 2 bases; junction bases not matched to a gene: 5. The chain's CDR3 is CASSRTSGIQETQYF. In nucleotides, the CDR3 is TGTGCCAGCAGCCGCACTAGCGGGATTCAAGAGACCCAGTACTTC.

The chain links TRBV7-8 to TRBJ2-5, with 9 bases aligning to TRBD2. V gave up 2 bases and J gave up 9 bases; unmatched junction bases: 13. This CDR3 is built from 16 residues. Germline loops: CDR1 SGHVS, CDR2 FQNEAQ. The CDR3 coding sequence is TGTGCCAGCAGCTTACGAGGCCTAGCGGGGTCCGGGGCCCAGTACTTC. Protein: CASSLRGLAGSGAQYF. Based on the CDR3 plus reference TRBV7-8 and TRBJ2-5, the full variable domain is GAGVSQSPRYKVAKRGQDVALRCDPISGHVSLFWYQQALGQGPEFLTYFQNEAQLDKSGLPSDRFFAERPEGSVSTLKIQRTQQEDSAVYLCASSLRGLAGSGAQYFGPGTRLLVL.

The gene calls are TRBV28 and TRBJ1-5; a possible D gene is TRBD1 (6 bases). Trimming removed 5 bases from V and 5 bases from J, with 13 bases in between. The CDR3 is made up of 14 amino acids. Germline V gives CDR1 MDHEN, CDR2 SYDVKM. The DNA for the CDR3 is TGTGCCAGCAGTACAGGGTATCAGGATCAGCCCCAGCATTTT. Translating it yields CASSTGYQDQPQHF.

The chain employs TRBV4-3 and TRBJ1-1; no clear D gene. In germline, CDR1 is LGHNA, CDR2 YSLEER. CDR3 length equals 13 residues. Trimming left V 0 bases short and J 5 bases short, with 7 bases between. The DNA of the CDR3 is TGCGCCAGCAGCCAAGATCGACGGACTGAAGCTTTCTTT. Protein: CASSQDRRTEAFF.

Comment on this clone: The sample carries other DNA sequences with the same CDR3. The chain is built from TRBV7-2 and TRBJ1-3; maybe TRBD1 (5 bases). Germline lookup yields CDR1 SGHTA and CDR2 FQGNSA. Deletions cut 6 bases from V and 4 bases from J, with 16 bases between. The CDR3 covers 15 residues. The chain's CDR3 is CASSLGGVSGNTIYF. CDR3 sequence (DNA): TGTGCCAGCAGTCTCGGGGGGGTTTCCGGAAACACCATATATTTT.

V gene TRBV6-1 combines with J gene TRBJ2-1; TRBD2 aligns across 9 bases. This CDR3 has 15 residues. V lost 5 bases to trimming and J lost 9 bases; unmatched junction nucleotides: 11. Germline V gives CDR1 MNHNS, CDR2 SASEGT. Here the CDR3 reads CASSRIAGEAGEQFF. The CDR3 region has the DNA TGTGCCAGCAGTCGAATAGCGGGGGAAGCGGGTGAGCAGTTCTTC.